This paragraph reports one T cell receptor (beta chain). This clone was observed once. Its specific antigen is unknown. The input lacks base qualities; no much larger clone sits a single base away. The sample comes from a study of blood T cell repertoires in COVID-19 (dated by TCRdb to 2020 to 2021). Concerning the study at large: Samples from collaborators originated in the United States, Italy and Spain and spanned both the acute and convalescent phases of COVID-19. The repertoires were released in a freely available public database intended as a resource for research on the immune response to SARS-CoV-2. Samples were obtained from the ongoing ImmuneRACE study (first 160 participants) and from some 1,300 subjects provided by 6 global collaborators. Subjects who had been exposed to COVID-19, were actively infected with it, or had recovered from it provided the deeply sampled blood TCRbeta repertoires that made up the dataset. The prospective study material was composed of cDNA or gDNA derived from T cells, B-cell-depleted T cells, or PBMCs. The sample metadata nearly always contained a de-identified subject ID, COVID-19 status, age in years and sex. Where available, HLA class I and class II types were obtained from metadata supplied by the sample provider rather than from assay-based typing. Broader findings and caveats from the paper: Clinical and demographic metadata were provided uncurated, with the amount varying by source and participant.

The immunoSEQ Assay, a bias-controlled multiplex PCR, was used to amplify TCRbeta CDR3 regions from genomic DNA. The original methods were these. Within the assay, amplification of reference gene primers was used to estimate how many nucleated cells each sample contained. To quantify the absolute abundance of each unique TCRbeta CDR3 rearrangement, sequence reads were collapsed and filtered. For each sample, productive Simpson clonality was calculated as the square root of Simpson's diversity index across productive rearrangements. TCRdb re-hosts the immuneACCESS table, in-frame sequences only. Its copies lack some clones; in the studies checked, an unresolved V gene accounts for under half of them, and the cause for the rest is not known. The V and J calls and clone size come from that table; D and trimming were worked out from the DNA. Counted in this sample were 70,000 or so clones; 90% of them appeared once. 6.5% to 7.5% of the sample is in the top ten clones.

Whole blood was collected in K2EDTA tubes by collaborating institutions according to the institutions' own protocols. Collaborator samples were shipped for TCRbeta analysis as frozen whole blood, isolated PBMCs, or DNA extracted from either sample type. Trimming leaves V shorter by 1 base and J shorter by 2 bases, with the junction holding 4 bases beyond the gene matches. CDR1 is given as KGHDR and CDR2 as SFDVKD, both from the germline V gene. Its CDR3 holds 17 amino acids, cysteine through phenylalanine. The kept DNA is CDR3 alone, 51 bases in frame from the first base. The V gene is TRBV24-1 and the J gene is TRBJ2-3, and 11 junctional nucleotides match TRBD2. This receptor was taken from a woman of 80 years or more with active COVID-19. Sequenced material: peripheral blood. Here is the DNA: TGTGCCACCAGTGATTTTAGCGGGAGGGGAAACACAGATACGCAGTATTTT. It encodes CATSDFSGRGNTDTQYF.